These 20 T cell receptor beta chains were all obtained from the same sample, sequenced in a study of OX40 agonist ivuxolimab in advanced cancers. The table came from immunoSEQ multiplex PCR; TCRdb's copy has only in-frame clones and leaves some out. Seen here are tens of thousands of clones, around 80% observed once, and the top ten hold about 20%. The sample here was CD4+ or CD8+ T cells sorted from blood, taken in a trial of the OX40 agonist ivuxolimab. The receptor set was obtained from an adult with an advanced solid tumor such as melanoma, head and neck, liver or kidney cancer.

The CDR3 DNA is TGCGCCAGCAGCGGGCGGACAGGTCCAAACGAGCAGTACTTC. Protein: CASSGRTGPNEQYF. This rearrangement joins TRBV5-1 to TRBJ2-7; TRBD1 matches at 7 bases. Germline V gene data show CDR1 as SGHRS and CDR2 as YFSETQ. CDR3 length: 14 residues. J gave up 5 bases and V 4 bases, and 9 bases lay outside the gene matches. Full variable domain (missing parts from reference TRBV5-1 and TRBJ2-7): KAGVTQTPRYLIKTRGQQVTLSCSPISGHRSVSWYQQTPGQGLQFLFEYFSETQRNKGNFPGRFSGRQFSNSRSEMNVSTLELGDSALYLCASSGRTGPNEQYFGPGTRLTVT.

The chain joins TRBV6-6 to TRBJ2-7; D unclear. The CDR3 runs to 13 residues. Germline assignment: CDR1 MNHNY and CDR2 SVGAGI (reference sequence). Trimming took off 0 bases at V and 3 bases at J, with 6 bases between the two ends. CDR3 nucleotides: TGTGCCAGCAGTTACTCGGCAGTCTACGAGCAGTACTTC. This codes for CASSYSAVYEQYF.

This clone is categorized as medium-sized (0.01 to 0.1%). The chain combines TRBV5-1 with TRBJ1-1; maybe TRBD1 (6 bases). V lost 4 bases and J 1 base, leaving 11 bases between the germline ends. The length of the CDR3 is 14 residues. Germline values: CDR1 SGHRS, CDR2 YFSETQ. This CDR3 is CASSRTDPNTEAFF. The CDR3 DNA follows: TGCGCCAGCAGCAGGACAGATCCGAACACTGAAGCTTTCTTT.

The gene calls are TRBV4-3 and TRBJ1-6; D not certain. The CDR3 extends over 12 amino acids. Deletions cut 4 bases from V and 7 bases from J, with 5 bases between. From germline, CDR1 is LGHNA and CDR2 YSLEER. The CDR3 region is CASSRINSPLHF. Written as DNA, the CDR3 is TGCGCCAGCAGCCGCATCAATTCACCCCTCCACTTT.

The chain employs TRBV6-1 and TRBJ1-5; 9 positions match TRBD1. The CDR3 has 17 amino acids. Trimming cost V 4 bases and J 3 bases; bases outside gene matches: 10. Germline V gives CDR1 MNHNS, CDR2 SASEGT. CDR3 sequence (DNA): TGTGCCAGCAGTGTTCTCGGCGGGACAGGGAACAATCAGCCCCAGCATTTT. Encoded protein: CASSVLGGTGNNQPQHF.

Regarding this clone: Other DNA sequences in the sample encode the same CDR3. J is TRBJ1-5 and V is TRBV19; possible D gene TRBD1, 5 bases. Looked up from germline, CDR1 is LNHDA and CDR2 is SQIVND (reference sequence). With 3 bases removed from V and 2 bases from J, the gap between germline ends came to 8 bases. The CDR3 is made up of 14 amino acids. The CDR3 protein is CASSIQGGNQPQHF. The CDR3, as DNA: TGTGCCAGTAGTATTCAGGGAGGCAATCAGCCCCAGCATTTT.

The chain uses TRBV9 and TRBJ1-4; D might be TRBD1 (5 bases). This CDR3 is built from 15 residues. Germline V gene sequence: CDR1 SGDLS, CDR2 YYNGEE. Trimming shortened V by 4 bases and J by 6 bases, and 16 bases separated the two germline ends. The CDR3 coding sequence is TGTGCCAGCAGCTGGAGAGGGGAAATGGATGAAAAACTGTTTTTT. Its translation is CASSWRGEMDEKLFF.

The rearrangement joins TRBV5-4 to TRBJ2-1; no reliable D call. The CDR3 has 11 residues. The V and J ends lost 2 bases and 9 bases respectively, with 6 bases between them. Germline V gene lookup returns CDR1 SGHNT and CDR2 YYREEE (reference sequence). DNA of the CDR3: TGTGCCAGCAGCTTTACGGCTGAGCAGTTCTTC. This translates into CASSFTAEQFF.

The rearrangement joins TRBV10-2 to TRBJ2-3; TRBD1 is a possible D gene (5 bases). Per germline, CDR1 WSHSY and CDR2 SAAADI. The CDR3 length is 14 residues. V was cut by 6 bases and J by 3 bases, with 13 bases left in between. The CDR3 spells CASRSAGSTDTQYF. The CDR3, as DNA: TGCGCCAGCAGATCCGCAGGGTCGACAGATACGCAGTATTTT.

This chain uses TRBV9 with TRBJ1-3, with unresolved D. The CDR3 is 16 residues long. The germline V and J ends were trimmed by 0 bases and 0 bases, with 10 bases remaining between them. Germline values: CDR1 SGDLS, CDR2 YYNGEE. The CDR3 nucleotides are TGTGCCAGCAGCGTAGCTACTGGTTACTCTGGAAACACCATATATTTT. Its translation: CASSVATGYSGNTIYF.

A single count supports this clone. The chain carries TRBV10-3 and TRBJ1-3; 7 bases are a match to TRBD1. The germline V gene has CDR1 ENHRY and CDR2 SYGVKD. V lost 6 bases and J lost 0; bases outside the gene matches: 5. This CDR3 has 15 amino acids. CDR3 protein: CAIRATGSSGNTIYF. The CDR3 region has the DNA TGTGCCATCAGAGCGACAGGGAGCTCTGGAAACACCATATATTTT.

The V call is TRBV6-5, the J call TRBJ1-5, with unresolved D. Trimming removed 5 bases from V and 0 bases from J, with 11 bases in between. The germline gives CDR1 MNHEY, CDR2 SVGAGI. The CDR3 contains 15 residues. As DNA, the CDR3 is TGTGCCAGCAGTCGCCTGGGGTATAGCAATCAGCCCCAGCATTTT. Translated: CASSRLGYSNQPQHF.

The chain has TRBV28 and TRBJ1-5, with D maybe TRBD1 (5 bases). Germline CDR1 reads MDHEN; CDR2 reads SYDVKM. This CDR3 is built from 16 residues. V lost 2 bases, J lost 3 bases, and 14 bases lay in between. DNA for the CDR3: TGTGCCAGCAGTTTAGGGGTGGGGGTACTCAATCAGCCCCAGCATTTT. Its translation is CASSLGVGVLNQPQHF.

Here the CDR3 reads CASGDRVTYEQYF. DNA for the CDR3: TGTGCCAGTGGGGACAGGGTTACCTACGAGCAGTACTTC. The V and J genes are TRBV19 and TRBJ2-7, with 9 bases identical to TRBD1. CDR1 is LNHDA and CDR2 is SQIVND in the germline V gene (reference sequence). This CDR3 spans 13 amino acids. V lost 8 bases to trimming and J lost 2 bases; unmatched junction nucleotides: 4. Combining the CDR3 with reference TRBV19 and TRBJ2-7 gives the whole variable domain DGGITQSPKYLFRKEGQNVTLSCEQNLNHDAMYWYRQDPGQGLRLIYYSQIVNDFQKGDIAEGYSVSREKKESFPLTVTSAQKNPTAFYLCASGDRVTYEQYFGPGTRLTVT.

This clone occurred once. This rearrangement joins TRBV6-4 to TRBJ2-1, with TRBD2 as a possible D gene (5 bases). Trimming pared 3 bases from V and 7 bases from J, leaving 10 bases between. The germline V gene encodes CDR1 MRHNA and CDR2 SNTAGT. The CDR3 runs 13 residues. The CDR3 protein is CASSDSSENEQFF. CDR3 in DNA: TGTGCCAGCAGTGATAGTAGCGAGAATGAGCAGTTCTTC.

The V and J genes are TRBV5-6 and TRBJ2-1; TRBD2 aligns across 11 bases. Germline-derived CDR1 and CDR2 are SGHDT and YYEEEE. The CDR3 has 17 amino acids. With 3 bases clipped from V and 8 bases from J, the junction kept 13 bases outside the gene matches. The CDR3 DNA sequence: TGTGCCAGCAGCTGGGAGGCTAGCGGGAGGAAATACCATGAGCAGTTCTTC. Protein: CASSWEASGRKYHEQFF.

A single count supports this clone. The chain carries TRBV6-6 and TRBJ1-2; D uncertain. The CDR3 totals 15 residues. The germline V and J ends were trimmed by 5 bases and 0 bases, with 13 bases remaining between them. The germline V gene encodes CDR1 MNHNY and CDR2 SVGAGI (reference sequence). The CDR3 coding sequence is TGTGCCAGCAGTCCTTCTGAGGGTACTAACTATGGCTACACCTTC. This translates into CASSPSEGTNYGYTF.

V and J are TRBV7-9 and TRBJ1-5; D remains unclear. Germline CDR1 SEHNR, CDR2 FQNEAQ (reference sequence). The germline V and J ends were trimmed by 1 base and 3 bases, with 13 bases remaining between them. The CDR3 length is 16 residues. The CDR3 sequence: CASSLGFGRINQPQHF. DNA for the CDR3: TGTGCCAGCAGCTTAGGTTTTGGCAGGATCAATCAGCCCCAGCATTTT.

This chain uses TRBV28 with TRBJ1-1, with D perhaps TRBD1 (5 bases). Trimming stripped 8 bases from V and 0 bases from J, with 19 bases between. The CDR3 spans 16 residues. In germline, CDR1 is MDHEN, CDR2 SYDVKM. CDR3 coding DNA: TGTGCCAGCGGGATCATTGGACGGGGGGTGAACACTGAAGCTTTCTTT. Translation gives CASGIIGRGVNTEAFF.

The V gene is TRBV21-1, the J gene TRBJ1-5; TRBD1, as called in the table, went unchecked against the DNA. TRBV21-1 has pseudogene status. This CDR3 has 15 residues. CDR3 loop: CASVQTGHSNQPQHF. The CDR3 DNA reads as TGTGCCAGCGTACAGACAGGGCATAGCAATCAGCCCCAGCATTTT.